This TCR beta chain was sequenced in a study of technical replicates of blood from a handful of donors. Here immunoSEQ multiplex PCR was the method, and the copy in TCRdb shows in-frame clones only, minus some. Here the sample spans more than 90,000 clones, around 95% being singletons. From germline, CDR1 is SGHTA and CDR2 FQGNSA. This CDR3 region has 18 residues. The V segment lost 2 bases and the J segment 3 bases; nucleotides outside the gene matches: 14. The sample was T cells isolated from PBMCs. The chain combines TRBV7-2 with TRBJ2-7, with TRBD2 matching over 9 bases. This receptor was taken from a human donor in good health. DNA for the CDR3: TGTGCCAGCAGCTTACAGCCGGCGGGAGGGCCGATTGGCTACGAGCAGTACTTC. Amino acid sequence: CASSLQPAGGPIGYEQYF.